The clone carrying this T cell receptor beta chain has just a few counts. The target antigen is unknown. The entry originates in a study of CD4 T cells in relation to SARS-CoV-2 and coronaviruses. Generated by immunoSEQ multiplex PCR, the TCRdb table keeps only in-frame clones and is missing some. Altogether 25,000 or so clones are present, about 84% being singletons, with the ten largest covering about 15%. Trimming cost V 5 bases and J 1 base, with 15 bases left between them. The CDR3 covers 16 residues. Germline loops: CDR1 LNHNV, CDR2 YYDKDF (reference sequence). Before the COVID-19 pandemic, during about 2010-2018, CD4+ T cells were taken from unexposed donors. CD4+ T cells were isolated from the cells after around eleven days of culture.

The receptor was derived from a human donor in good health. Sequenced: CD4+ T cells from PBMCs, cultured in vitro. This chain joins TRBV15 and TRBJ1-5; D might be TRBD1 (5 bases). CDR3 nucleotide sequence: TGTGCCACCAGCCCCAGGGCCAAGGGGAGCAATCAGCCCCAGCATTTT. Protein product: CATSPRAKGSNQPQHF.